This T cell receptor (beta chain) derives from a study of identical twins. Study-level points and caveats: Out-of-frame alpha sequences common to twins were enriched for low generation probability.

The CDR3 has 14 amino acids. Germline-derived CDR1 and CDR2 are SNHLY and FYNNEI. Trimming removed 2 bases from V and 2 bases from J, with 10 bases in between. Via MiXCR, TCRdb re-called the 5' RACE reads, giving one row per CDR3 protein. The data show roughly 1,500,000 distinct CDR3 sequences, around a third seen once. Of note for this clonotype: As yet, its antigen is unknown.

The sequenced sample consisted of cord blood. This receptor was obtained from a newborn girl in good health. This chain links TRBV2 with TRBJ2-7; the D gene is possibly TRBD1 (5 bases). In nucleotides, the CDR3 is TGTGCCAGCAGTGAACAGGGTCTGACCTACGAGCAGTACTTC. Protein sequence: CASSEQGLTYEQYF.